A single sample is the source of the 10 T cell receptor beta chains below, sequenced in a study of CD8 T cells in Susac syndrome. Reverse transcription of roughly 0.5 to 1 ug RNA was carried out with random hexamers. Using its own MiXCR run on the immunoSEQ multiplex PCR reads, TCRdb lists one record per CDR3 protein. Of 65,000 to 90,000 distinct CDR3 sequences listed, less than 95% are singletons. Material: CD8+ T cells from PBMCs. Source of these receptors: a human donor with multiple sclerosis.

The chain recombines TRBV7-2 with TRBJ2-7, with D possibly matching TRBD2 (6 bases). The V end lost 0 bases, the J end lost 3 bases, and 12 bases lay between the germline ends. From germline, CDR1 is SGHTA and CDR2 FQGNSA. This CDR3 is built from 15 residues. The CDR3 here is CASSLAFGGRYEQYF. Here the CDR3 DNA reads TGTGCCAGCAGCTTAGCGTTCGGGGGTCGCTACGAGCAGTACTTC.

V is TRBV7-9 and J is TRBJ2-2; D possibly corresponds to TRBD2 (7 bases). From germline, CDR1 is SEHNR and CDR2 FQNEAQ (reference sequence). CDR3 length: 15 residues. V dropped 3 bases and J dropped 4 bases, with 12 bases sitting between them. DNA for the CDR3: TGTGCCAGCAGCTTTGGCGGGGGCCTCACCGGGGAGCTGTTTTTT. Encoded protein: CASSFGGGLTGELFF.

V and J are TRBV29-1 and TRBJ1-5; 9 bases match TRBD1. This CDR3 is 14 amino acids long. Per the germline V gene, CDR1 is SQVTM and CDR2 is ANQGSEA. J was trimmed by 1 base and V by 7 bases; bases with no gene match: 5. In nucleotides, the CDR3 is TGCAGCGCCTTGACAGGGGGAAGCAATCAGCCCCAGCATTTT. Translating gives CSALTGGSNQPQHF.

This chain connects TRBV14 to TRBJ2-5; tentatively, D is TRBD2 (5 bases). Germline loops: CDR1 SGHDN, CDR2 FVKESK. This CDR3 comprises 15 residues. Trimming removed 3 bases at V and 9 bases at J, with 20 bases between. CDR3 nucleotide sequence: TGTGCCAGCAGCCAGGGTCTCGGACCCCGGGGTTCCCAGTACTTC. The encoded protein is CASSQGLGPRGSQYF.

This chain uses TRBV19 with TRBJ2-1; possibly TRBD2 for D (6 bases). The CDR3 totals 12 residues. Trimming left V 3 bases short and J 7 bases short, with 7 bases between. CDR1 is LNHDA, CDR2 SQIVND, per germline (reference sequence). CDR3 bases: TGTGCCAGTAGTATTGGGGGGAATGAGCAGTTCTTC. This translates into CASSIGGNEQFF.

This rearrangement joins TRBV2 to TRBJ2-1, with D possibly being TRBD2 (6 bases). The CDR3 covers 13 residues. Germline V CDR1 and CDR2: SNHLY, FYNNEI. The V and J ends lost 7 bases and 4 bases respectively, with 11 bases between them. The CDR3 region is CASIERVYNEQFF. CDR3 nucleotides: TGTGCCAGCATCGAGCGGGTTTACAATGAGCAGTTCTTC. Looking up the rest from reference TRBV2 and TRBJ2-1 gives the full variable domain: EPEVTQTPSHQVTQMGQEVILRCVPISNHLYFYWYRQILGQKVEFLVSFYNNEISEKSEIFDDQFSVERPDGSNFTLKIRSTKLEDSAMYFCASIERVYNEQFFGPGTRLTVL.

The chain is built from TRBV2 and TRBJ1-1; D is undetermined. Germline values: CDR1 SNHLY, CDR2 FYNNEI. The CDR3 runs 13 residues. The germline V and J ends were trimmed by 6 bases and 1 base, with 9 bases remaining between them. CDR3 protein: CASRAQGNTEAFF. The CDR3 DNA follows: TGTGCCAGCAGGGCTCAAGGGAACACTGAAGCTTTCTTT.

The CDR3 protein is CASSIARGREQYF. The CDR3 bases are TGTGCCAGTAGTATAGCCCGGGGACGGGAGCAGTACTTC. The chain couples TRBV19 to TRBJ2-7; either TRBD1 or TRBD2 may fit D (5 bases each). Germline assignment: CDR1 LNHDA and CDR2 SQIVND (reference sequence). The CDR3 has 13 amino acids. V gave up 1 base and J gave up 7 bases, with 11 bases separating them.

V gene TRBV9 combines with J gene TRBJ1-4; possibly TRBD1 for D (6 bases). V lost 3 bases and J 7 bases, leaving 22 bases between the germline ends. Germline V gene sequence: CDR1 SGDLS, CDR2 YYNGEE. This CDR3 contains 17 residues. CDR3 nucleotide sequence: TGTGCCAGCAGCGCTCAACCGTCCGGGGGCAGCGGTGAAAAACTGTTTTTT. The encoded protein is CASSAQPSGGSGEKLFF.

The rearrangement uses TRBV9 and TRBJ2-5; D not certain. This CDR3 spans 15 amino acids. Germline CDR1 SGDLS, CDR2 YYNGEE. V lost 3 bases and J lost 0, with 12 bases in between. CDR3 sequence reads: CASSGANSYQETQYF. In DNA form, the CDR3 reads TGTGCCAGCAGCGGTGCTAACTCGTACCAAGAGACCCAGTACTTC.